Presented here are 5 T cell receptor beta chains from one specimen sequenced in a study of graft-versus-host responses after intestinal transplantation. Measured with immunoSEQ multiplex PCR; TCRdb has only the in-frame clones, and not every one. The sample yields approximately 89,000 clones, about nine tenths seen once. Sample: PBMCs, taken around 68 weeks after intestinal transplant. These receptors were collected from a human patient who received an intestinal transplant, so some T cells may come from the graft donor.

This sequence joins TRBV30 and TRBJ1-6; D gene unclear. The V end lost 0 bases, the J end lost 7 bases, and 19 bases lay between the germline ends. This CDR3 is built from 17 residues. Germline V gives CDR1 GTSNPN, CDR2 SVGIG (reference sequence). The CDR3 protein is CAWSVWHLGILNSPLHF. Written as DNA, the CDR3 is TGTGCCTGGAGTGTATGGCATTTAGGGATCCTAAATTCACCCCTCCACTTT.

As to this clone: One end of the junction fails to match germline, which may point to a read error. This rearrangement joins TRBV6-5 to TRBJ2-7; no firm D call. CDR1 MNHEY and CDR2 SVGAGI come from the germline V gene. The CDR3 consists of 15 residues. As DNA, the CDR3 is TGTGCCAACAGTTACTCGTCCGTAGGGCCCTACGAGCAGTACTTC. Its translation: CANSYSSVGPYEQYF.

This chain links TRBV6-1 with TRBJ2-7, with D possibly matching TRBD1 (6 bases). Germline V gene data show CDR1 as MNHNS and CDR2 as SASEGT. The CDR3 length is 12 residues. V was pared by 9 bases and J by 1 base, with 10 bases between. CDR3 sequence reads: CASGGISYEQYF. CDR3 in DNA: TGTGCCAGTGGGGGCATATCCTACGAGCAGTACTTC.

The chain has TRBV5-1 and TRBJ2-3; D remains unclear. Germline lookup yields CDR1 SGHRS and CDR2 YFSETQ. This CDR3 region has 14 residues. The V and J ends lost 1 base and 1 base respectively, with 7 bases between them. The CDR3 nucleotides read TGCGCCAGCAGCTTGACTGCGGGCACAGATACGCAGTATTTT. This translates into CASSLTAGTDTQYF.

This chain joins TRBV6-5 and TRBJ1-2; 9 bases are shared with TRBD1. The CDR3 runs to 13 residues. CDR1 and CDR2 from the germline V gene are MNHEY and SVGAGI. V gave up 8 bases and J gave up 7 bases; unmatched junction bases: 8. The CDR3 coding sequence is TGTGCCAGCGGCATCGGGACAGGGTTTGGCTACACCTTC. The encoded protein is CASGIGTGFGYTF.